The source of this T cell receptor beta chain is a study of OX40 agonist ivuxolimab in advanced cancers. Study overall: Patients undergoing dose escalation presented with hepatocellular carcinoma, melanoma, renal cell or head and neck cancer. It was permissible to have had prior anti-PD-1, anti-PD-L1 or anti-CTLA-4 therapy, and around 41% had some. Study results and caveats: Dose levels from 0.1 to 3.0 mg/kg saw CD4+ and CD8+ blood T cells expand clonally by week 6.

Trimming pared 5 bases from V and 0 bases from J, leaving 19 bases between. The V gene's germline CDR1 is SGHVS and CDR2 FNYEAQ. The CDR3 contains 17 residues. Peripheral blood came from all dose cohorts at three timepoints. This table comes from immunoSEQ multiplex PCR, and its TCRdb copy is limited to in-frame clones, with some not included. Of tens of thousands of clones in the sample, roughly 90% were seen once. Turning to this clone: Its target is not known.

Sequenced here: CD4+ or CD8+ T cells sorted from blood, sampled in a trial of the OX40 agonist ivuxolimab. This sequence was found in an adult with an advanced solid tumor such as melanoma, head and neck, liver or kidney cancer. The chain employs TRBV7-6 and TRBJ1-2; D remains unclear. The CDR3 spells CASSPGLGMGTNYGYTF. The CDR3 DNA is TGTGCCAGCAGCCCCGGACTGGGGATGGGTACTAACTATGGCTACACCTTC.